This T cell receptor (beta chain) was retrieved from a study of OX40 agonist ivuxolimab in advanced cancers. Study summary: Every 2 weeks, patients received ivuxolimab intravenously, dosed at 0.01 to 10 mg/kg.

Sequenced by immunoSEQ multiplex PCR; TCRdb stores in-frame clones only, minus some. The repertoire holds 60,000 to 95,000 clones, with roughly 84% as singletons. The sample was CD4+ or CD8+ T cells sorted from blood, taken in a trial of the OX40 agonist ivuxolimab. The sequence was collected from an adult with an advanced solid tumor such as melanoma, head and neck, liver or kidney cancer.

The CDR3 nucleotides are TGTGCCAGCAGTTACTCGGGGACGGAAGAGACCCAGTACTTC. This sequence encodes CASSYSGTEETQYF. The chain uses TRBV6-6 and TRBJ2-5; perhaps D is TRBD1 or TRBD2 (5 bases each). Germline CDR1 MNHNY, CDR2 SVGAGI (reference sequence). CDR3 length: 14 residues. The V end was cut by 0 bases, the J end by 3 bases, with 8 bases between.